Following are 2 T cell receptor beta chains from one sample sequenced in a study of a mutant IDH1 vaccine in newly diagnosed glioma. Their target antigens are unknown. The repertoire was sequenced with immunoSEQ multiplex PCR; TCRdb's copy has only in-frame clones and lacks some. The sample holds about 48,000 clones, over 60% seen once. The sample's time point: week 35, safety follow-up. Doses comprised 300 ug of mutant IDH1 20-mer peptide each, plus topical imiquimod. The sample here was PBMCs, taken from a glioma patient whose treatment included an IDH1 peptide vaccine. The source is a middle-aged man with glioma.

The V gene is TRBV7-5, the J gene TRBJ2-7; TRBD1 is the table's D call and was not checked against the DNA. TRBV7-5 is noted as a pseudogene. The CDR3 runs to 19 residues. Here the CDR3 DNA reads TGTGTCAGAAGCTCCATGCCCGTCCTCCTACAGGGGGAATCCTACGAGCAGTACTTC. This gives the protein CVRSSMPVLLQGESYEQYF.

As DNA, the CDR3 is TGCGCCAGCAGTGAGTCGTCCTACGAGCAGTACTTC. This codes for CASSESSYEQYF. This chain joins TRBV10-1 and TRBJ2-7; no clear D gene. V lost 0 bases, J lost 1 base, and 1 base lay in between. The CDR3 contains 12 residues. Germline CDR1 and CDR2: WNHNN and SYGVQD (reference sequence).